This T cell receptor beta chain came from a study of pediatric ulcerative colitis. The CDR3 length is 14 residues. The germline V gene encodes CDR1 LNHNV and CDR2 YYDKDF (reference sequence). The J segment lost 4 bases and the V segment lost 4 bases, leaving 5 bases of the junction unmatched. Some clones are missing from TCRdb's copy, which holds only in-frame ones; the method was immunoSEQ multiplex PCR. The top ten clones hold around 1.4% of a sample with roughly 60,000 clones, more than 75% of them seen once. This sequence originates from a boy aged 5-17 years who was a control in a study of pediatric ulcerative colitis. Material for sequencing was blood. The rearrangement joins TRBV15 to TRBJ1-2; 8 nucleotides line up with TRBD1. Written as DNA, the CDR3 is TGTGCCACCAGCAAGGGACAGGAGTTCTATGGCTACACCTTC. Translated: CATSKGQEFYGYTF. Combining the CDR3 with reference TRBV15 and TRBJ1-2 gives the whole variable domain DAMVIQNPRYQVTQFGKPVTLSCSQTLNHNVMYWYQQKSSQAPKLLFHYYDKDFNNEADTPDNFQSRRPNTSFCFLDIRSPGLGDTAMYLCATSKGQEFYGYTFGSGTRLTVV.